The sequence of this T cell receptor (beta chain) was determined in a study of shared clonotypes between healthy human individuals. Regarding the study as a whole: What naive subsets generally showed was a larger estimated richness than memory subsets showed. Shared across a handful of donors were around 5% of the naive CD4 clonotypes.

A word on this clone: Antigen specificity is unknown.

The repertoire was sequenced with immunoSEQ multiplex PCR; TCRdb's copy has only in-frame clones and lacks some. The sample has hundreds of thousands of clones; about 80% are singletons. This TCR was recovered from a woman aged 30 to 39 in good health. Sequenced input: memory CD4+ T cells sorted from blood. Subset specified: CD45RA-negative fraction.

CDR3: CASSPGTEGNIQYF. In DNA, the CDR3 is TGCGCCAGCAGCCCGGGGACAGAGGGGAACATTCAGTACTTC. The chain joins TRBV5-1 to TRBJ2-4, with TRBD1 matching over 7 bases. From germline, CDR1 is SGHRS and CDR2 YFSETQ. V trimming: 4 bases; J trimming: 7 bases; junction bases outside the gene matches: 8. The CDR3 has 14 residues.